This T cell receptor (beta chain) originates from a study of cytomegalovirus exposure and HLA in healthy donors (dated by TCRdb to about 2017). Regarding the study in general: According to a later analysis, one platform produced both the 120 validation repertoires and the roughly 640 repertoires of the first cohort. The study aimed to test whether cataloging public T cell receptors could reveal signatures of past pathogen exposure. To predict cytomegalovirus infection status, the study brought together high-throughput TCR immunosequencing, statistical association of individual TCRs with disease status, and machine learning. Besides the first cohort of under 700 subjects, a separate validation cohort made up of roughly 120 different subjects was used. Study-level results and caveats: The validation cohort had no HLA typing available for a later analysis, so co-occurrence within that cohort was assessed over all 120 or so repertoires. It was suggested by the authors that the approach could potentially be generalized to other disease states and immunological phenotypes. While some public TCRs were present in many individuals, most TCR sequences turned up only very rarely across donors. The study gave a list of about 170 TCR beta chains associated with cytomegalovirus. The classifier was reported to diagnose cytomegalovirus status with high specificity and sensitivity in both the original cohort and the validation cohort. Of the cluster scores, about 94% were above 0 in a later analysis, which found that TCRs clustered in the first cohort also tended to co-occur in the 95 to 150 validation repertoires. A few of the identified cytomegalovirus-associated TCR beta chains were confirmed in vitro to be specific for cytomegalovirus antigens.

Points on this clone: There is no known antigen for this receptor. Per-nucleotide qualities are absent, and no much larger clonotype sits a single base away.

Separate from the roughly 660-subject first cohort, the validation cohort of about 110 subjects was the group to which the donors belonged. Library creation used the immunoSEQ multiplex PCR assay. Under the source paper's analysis protocol: A statistical classification framework was built for diagnosing cytomegalovirus status from the catalog of TCR beta chain sequences. TCRdb's version of the immuneACCESS table is confined to in-frame rearrangements and falls short of the full clone set. An unresolved V gene accounts for under half of the shortfall where checked; the remainder is of unknown origin. The V and J calls and clone size are taken from that table; D and trimming were inferred from the DNA. Within this sample are approximately 160,000 clones, with about 96% of them counted one time only. The ten largest clones add up to about 0.89% of the sample. Compared with germline, V lacks 1 base and J lacks 12 bases; bases without a gene match: 7. Looking up the germline V gene (reference sequence) yields CDR1 SGHKS and CDR2 YYEKEE. From its cysteine to its phenylalanine, the CDR3 spans 13 amino acids. Only CDR3 DNA remains: 39 bases, in frame from the first base.

Sequencing used PBMCs. The sequence was collected from a woman aged 18-29 years in good health and CMV-seronegative. The chain employs TRBV5-5 and TRBJ2-7, and 10 junction bases match TRBD2. The sequence in DNA is TGTGCCAGCAGCTTGTCGCCTAGCGGGGGTGTGTACTTC. Its protein reads: CASSLSPSGGVYF.